The clone carrying this T cell receptor beta chain was seen more than once but under ten times. Compared with germline, one end of the junction differs, possibly owing to a read error. PCR was performed using 60 Vbeta and 13 Jbeta primers. Only in-frame clones appear in the TCRdb table, and some are missing; sequencing was by immunoSEQ multiplex PCR. The sample lists 130,000 or so clones; approximately 8.7% were seen once. This CDR3 is 12 amino acids long. In germline, CDR1 is ENHRY, CDR2 SYGVKD. The data were obtained in a study of cytomegalovirus exposure and HLA in healthy donors. These donors, healthy bone marrow donors, were studied.

The sequence came from a middle-aged man in good health and CMV-seronegative. This sequence joins TRBV10-3 and TRBJ2-1, with a tentative D call TRBD1 (6 bases). Sequences were obtained from PBMCs. This chain's CDR3 is CAISLSWQGFVF. CDR3 bases: TGTGCCATCAGTCTGAGTTGGCAGGGGTTTGTCTTC.